The clone carrying this TCR beta chain showed up many times. Germline CDR1 reads SQVTM; CDR2 reads ANQGSEA. CDR3 length: 13 residues. The V end was cut by 5 bases, the J end by 5 bases, with 15 bases between. PBMCs were isolated by Ficoll-Paque density gradient centrifugation, using around 10 ml of fresh peripheral blood as the starting material. The data were taken from a study of Graves' ophthalmopathy and Graves' hyperthyroidism. About the research overall: Peripheral blood was gathered at first diagnosis, ahead of any treatment whatsoever.

The authors amplified TCR beta CDR3 regions, and they did so from RNA transcripts for repertoire sequencing. Second-round multiplex PCR followed a first-round RT-PCR using HTBI primers. TCRdb re-called the multiplex PCR reads with MiXCR, one entry per CDR3 protein. The sample holds about 660,000 distinct CDR3 sequences, roughly 39% seen once. This chain connects TRBV29-1 to TRBJ1-2; D may be TRBD1 (6 bases). The sample comprised peripheral blood. The source of this sequence is an adult man with Graves' ophthalmopathy. Here the CDR3 DNA reads TGCAGCGTTACGGTCGAGGGGGAGTATGGCTACACCTTC. This sequence encodes CSVTVEGEYGYTF.